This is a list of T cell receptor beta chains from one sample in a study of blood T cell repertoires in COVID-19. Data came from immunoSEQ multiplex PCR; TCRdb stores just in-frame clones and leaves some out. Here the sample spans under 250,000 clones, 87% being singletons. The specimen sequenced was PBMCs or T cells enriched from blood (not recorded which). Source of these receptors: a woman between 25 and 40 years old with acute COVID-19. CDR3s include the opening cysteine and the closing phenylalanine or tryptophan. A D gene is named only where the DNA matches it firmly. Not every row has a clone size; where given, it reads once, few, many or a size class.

CASSPDRTSSTDTQYF | TGTGCCAGCAGCCCCGATAGGACATCTAGCACAGATACGCAGTATTTT | . | TRBJ2-3 | . | TRBV7-8
CASTTGPIYTEAFF | TGTGCCAGCACAACCGGTCCTATTTACACTGAAGCTTTCTTT | . | TRBJ1-1 | . | TRBV2
CASSFWGPTEAFF | TGTGCCAGCAGCTTCTGGGGCCCTACTGAAGCTTTCTTT | . | TRBJ1-1 | . | TRBV5-6
CASSSFRDRADNEQFF | TGTGCCAGCAGTTCCTTCCGGGACAGGGCCGACAATGAGCAGTTCTTC | TRBD1 | TRBJ2-1 | . | TRBV5-4
CASSLRPGSYEQYF | TGTGCCAGCAGTTTAAGGCCAGGATCCTACGAGCAGTACTTC | . | TRBJ2-7 | . | TRBV27
CASSSATAFNEKLFF | TGTGCCAGCAGCTCCGCGACAGCGTTTAATGAAAAACTGTTTTTT | . | TRBJ1-4 | . | TRBV7-9
CASSEYSLGANVLTF | TGTGCCAGTAGTGAGTATAGTCTAGGGGCCAACGTCCTGACTTTC | . | TRBJ2-6 | . | TRBV19
CASSYNRDSEAFF | TGTGCCAGCAGCTATAACCGGGACAGTGAAGCTTTCTTT | TRBD1 | TRBJ1-1 | . | TRBV14
CASSQGAGGSQYF | TGTGCCAGCAGCCAAGGAGCGGGGGGCTCGCAGTATTTT | TRBD2 | TRBJ2-3 | . | TRBV3-1/TRBV3-2
CASSLVHRVSYGYTF | TGTGCCAGCAGCTTGGTTCACAGGGTTTCCTATGGCTACACCTTC | . | TRBJ1-2 | . | TRBV5-6
CASMDSPANIQYF | TGCGCCAGCATGGACAGTCCGGCAAACATTCAGTACTTC | . | TRBJ2-4 | . | TRBV10-1
CASSPPAGGPYNEQFF | TGTGCCAGCAGCCCGCCAGCGGGGGGGCCATATAATGAGCAGTTCTTC | TRBD2 | TRBJ2-1 | . | TRBV5-4
CASSLGGISNQPQHF | TGTGCCAGCAGCTTAGGCGGGATTAGCAATCAGCCCCAGCATTTT | . | TRBJ1-5 | . | TRBV7-8
CASGYTGYGNQPQHF | TGTGCCAGCGGCTATACAGGGTATGGCAATCAGCCCCAGCATTTT | . | TRBJ1-5 | . | TRBV19
CASRPGTYQRETQYF | TGTGCCAGCAGACCCGGGACATACCAACGAGAGACCCAGTACTTC | . | TRBJ2-5 | . | TRBV7-9
CASSYDSGGRTEAFF | TGTGCCAGCAGTTACGACTCGGGGGGCCGGACTGAAGCTTTCTTT | . | TRBJ1-1 | . | TRBV6-5
CSVVMAGSNTEAFF | TGCAGCGTTGTGATGGCAGGTTCGAACACTGAAGCTTTCTTT | . | TRBJ1-1 | . | TRBV29-1
CASGGGRTGELFF | TGTGCTAGTGGGGGGGGGAGGACCGGGGAGCTGTTTTTT | TRBD2 | TRBJ2-2 | . | TRBV12-5
CASSLARGFAYEQYF | TGTGCCAGCAGCTTAGCAAGGGGGTTCGCCTACGAGCAGTACTTC | . | TRBJ2-7 | few | TRBV7-2
CASSYPPGHSLGYTF | TGTGCCAGCAGCTATCCTCCGGGACACTCCTTAGGCTACACCTTC | . | TRBJ1-2 | . | TRBV5-5
CASSPTTGGYGYTF | TGTGCCAGCAGCCCAACGACAGGGGGGTATGGCTACACCTTC | TRBD1 | TRBJ1-2 | . | TRBV7-9
CASTGSFGANVLTF | TGTGCCAGTACAGGGAGTTTTGGGGCCAACGTCCTGACTTTC | . | TRBJ2-6 | . | TRBV6-5
CASSEGAAYEQYF | TGCGCCAGCAGTGAGGGAGCGGCCTACGAGCAGTACTTC | . | TRBJ2-7 | . | TRBV10-1
CASSQQGSNTEAFF | TGTGCCAGCAGCCAACAGGGATCGAACACTGAAGCTTTCTTT | . | TRBJ1-1 | . | TRBV3-1/TRBV3-2
CASSLEASGANTGELFF | TGTGCCAGCAGCTTAGAGGCTAGCGGGGCCAACACCGGGGAGCTGTTTTTT | TRBD2 | TRBJ2-2 | . | TRBV7-9
CASSAGTSNNEQFF | TGCGCCAGCAGCGCCGGGACATCTAACAATGAGCAGTTCTTC | . | TRBJ2-1 | . | TRBV5-1
CASSRLTGTGTGNEQFF | TGCGCCAGCAGCCGATTGACCGGGACAGGGACCGGCAATGAGCAGTTCTTC | TRBD1 | TRBJ2-1 | once | TRBV4-3
CASSFGDGPRFEAFF | TGTGCCAGCAGCTTCGGGGATGGACCGAGATTTGAAGCTTTCTTT | . | TRBJ1-1 | . | TRBV11-2
CASSVATGGDEQFF | TGTGCCAGCAGCGTAGCTACAGGGGGAGATGAGCAGTTCTTC | TRBD1 | TRBJ2-1 | . | TRBV9
CASSEEGRQGVANTIYF | TGTGCCAGTAGTGAAGAGGGTCGGCAGGGGGTGGCGAACACCATATATTTT | TRBD1 | TRBJ1-3 | . | TRBV19
CASSTSPGGYEQYF | TGTGCCAGCAGTACCTCTCCCGGGGGATACGAGCAGTACTTC | . | TRBJ2-7 | . | TRBV6-5
CASSPPGLVLGELFF | TGTGCCAGCAGTCCTCCGGGACTAGTACTCGGGGAGCTGTTTTTT | TRBD2 | TRBJ2-2 | once | TRBV11-2
CASSVTSGGGEQFF | TGTGCCAGCAGTGTGACTAGCGGGGGTGGGGAGCAGTTCTTC | TRBD2 | TRBJ2-1 | . | TRBV2
CASSSTGPTYEQYF | TGCGCCAGCAGCTCCACAGGGCCGACCTACGAGCAGTACTTC | . | TRBJ2-7 | . | TRBV5-1
CASSRDRVSSYEQYF | TGTGCCAGCAGTCGGGACAGGGTAAGCTCCTACGAGCAGTACTTC | TRBD1 | TRBJ2-7 | . | TRBV4-2
CASSLLSGGRSGDTQYF | TGCGCCAGCAGCCTCCTCAGCGGGGGGAGAAGTGGAGATACGCAGTATTTT | TRBD2 | TRBJ2-3 | . | TRBV4-3
CAWSPRVRNSPLHF | TGTGCCTGGAGTCCCCGGGTCCGAAATTCACCCCTCCACTTT | . | TRBJ1-6 | . | TRBV30
CASSLTGPGARYTRADTQYF | TGCGCCAGCAGCCTCACCGGCCCAGGGGCCCGTTATACTAGGGCTGATACGCAGTATTTT | . | TRBJ2-3 | . | TRBV5-1
CASSIPVTAGNTIYF | TGTGCCAGCAGCATTCCTGTGACAGCTGGAAACACCATATATTTT | . | TRBJ1-3 | . | TRBV7-2
CAWGPGLAGGQETQYF | TGTGCCTGGGGGCCGGGACTAGCGGGGGGTCAAGAGACCCAGTACTTC | TRBD2 | TRBJ2-5 | . | TRBV30
CAWSVGWTEGTEAFF | TGTGCCTGGAGTGTCGGCTGGACGGAGGGCACTGAAGCTTTCTTT | . | TRBJ1-1 | few | TRBV30
CASSPDWVGTEAFF | TGTGCCAGCAGCCCAGATTGGGTCGGGACTGAAGCTTTCTTT | . | TRBJ1-1 | . | TRBV5-4